The 11 T cell receptor beta chains in this list originate from one sample, sequenced in a study of blood T cell repertoires in COVID-19. Libraries were prepared by immunoSEQ multiplex PCR; TCRdb keeps only in-frame clonotypes and omits some of them. The sample includes tens of thousands of clones, about nine tenths of them seen just once. The sequencing sample was made of peripheral blood. The source of these receptors is a woman between 65 and 79 years old with active COVID-19.

The chain recombines TRBV3-1 (or the pseudogene TRBV3-2) with TRBJ2-3; 8 bases are a match to TRBD2. The ends lost 4 bases at V and 4 bases at J; junction bases unmatched: 13. This CDR3 contains 17 residues. Germline CDR1 and CDR2: LGHDT and YNNKEL (reference sequence). CDR3 sequence: CASSLRLAIRAPDTQYF. The CDR3 bases are TGTGCCAGCAGCCTGAGACTAGCGATAAGGGCGCCAGATACGCAGTATTTT.

This clone was observed a single time. The CDR3, as DNA: TGTGCCAGCAGTTTTCCAGGACAGGTGATGGCGGTACTGTTTTTT. It encodes CASSFPGQVMAVLFF. This chain connects TRBV28 to TRBJ1-4, with TRBD1 matching over 7 bases. Trimming removed 3 bases from V and 13 bases from J; junction bases left unmatched: 14. The CDR3 has 15 residues. The germline CDR1 and CDR2 sequences are MDHEN and SYDVKM.

V and J are TRBV27 and TRBJ2-1; the match to TRBD2 covers 9 bases. This CDR3 has 19 residues. Germline V lookup: CDR1 MNHEY, CDR2 SMNVEV (reference sequence). V was clipped by 6 bases and J by 0 bases; unmatched bases: 15. The CDR3 region is CASSTLLASGKSSYNEQFF. CDR3 in DNA: TGTGCCAGCAGCACCCTTCTTGCTAGCGGGAAGAGCTCCTACAATGAGCAGTTCTTC.

The chain joins TRBV24-1 to TRBJ2-1; 15 bases align to TRBD2. Germline values: CDR1 KGHDR, CDR2 SFDVKD. V was clipped by 4 bases and J by 8 bases; unmatched bases: 8. The CDR3 spans 17 residues. The CDR3, as DNA: TGTGCCACCAGTGACCGGACTAGCGGGAGGGCCATCGATGAGCAGTTCTTC. Amino acids: CATSDRTSGRAIDEQFF.

J is TRBJ1-1 and V is TRBV27; 8 bases map to TRBD1. The germline CDR1 and CDR2 sequences are MNHEY and SMNVEV (reference sequence). With V trimmed by 2 bases and J by 0 bases, 8 bases remained unmatched. The CDR3 is 17 residues long. CDR3 in DNA: TGTGCCAGCAGTTTAAGGACAGGGAGGGGGATGAACACTGAAGCTTTCTTT. Its protein product is CASSLRTGRGMNTEAFF.

V is TRBV5-4 and J is TRBJ2-1; D is undetermined. V gave up 4 bases and J gave up 6 bases, with 8 bases separating them. Germline V gene data show CDR1 as SGHNT and CDR2 as YYREEE (reference sequence). The CDR3 is 12 residues long. This CDR3 is CASSNYANEQFF. The CDR3 nucleotides read TGTGCCAGCAGCAACTACGCCAATGAGCAGTTCTTC.

This clone came up once. V and J are TRBV4-1 and TRBJ2-3; 11 nucleotides align to TRBD2. The J segment lost 0 bases and the V segment lost 4 bases, leaving 3 bases of the junction unmatched. CDR1 is MGHRA and CDR2 is YSYEKL in the germline V gene. This CDR3 has 16 residues. CDR3 sequence reads: CASSPRLAGSTDTQYF. The CDR3 nucleotides are TGCGCCAGCAGCCCTAGACTAGCGGGAAGCACAGATACGCAGTATTTT.

The chain has TRBV28 and TRBJ1-2; 8 nucleotides line up with TRBD1. V lost 3 bases and J lost 7; bases outside the gene matches: 7. The CDR3 runs 14 residues. The germline V gene encodes CDR1 MDHEN and CDR2 SYDVKM. CDR3 DNA sequence: TGTGCCAGCAGTTTCCACCAGACAGGGGCTGGCTACACCTTC. The encoded protein is CASSFHQTGAGYTF.

The chain couples TRBV18 to TRBJ2-7; a possible D gene is TRBD2 (5 bases). V was shortened by 4 bases and J by 2 bases, with 9 bases between the two germline ends. The CDR3 is 13 residues long. CDR1 is KGHSH and CDR2 is LQKENI in the germline V gene. The chain's CDR3 is CASSRGQTYEQYF. CDR3 nucleotides: TGTGCCAGCTCACGAGGGCAGACCTACGAGCAGTACTTC.

The genes are TRBV7-6 and TRBJ2-2; D is unresolved. Germline assignment: CDR1 SGHVS and CDR2 FNYEAQ. V was trimmed by 6 bases and J by 4 bases, leaving 9 bases between them. This CDR3 has 13 residues. This CDR3 reads CASSREATGELFF. The CDR3 coding sequence is TGTGCCAGCAGTCGAGAGGCCACCGGGGAGCTGTTTTTT.

The gene calls are TRBV11-3 and TRBJ2-3; D might be TRBD2 (5 bases). CDR1 and CDR2 from the germline V gene are SGHNT and YENEEA. This CDR3 contains 16 residues. V lost 2 bases, J lost 0 bases, and 12 bases lay in between. The CDR3 nucleotides are TGTGCCAGCAGCTTATCAGCGGAACCTAGCACAGATACGCAGTATTTT. Protein sequence: CASSLSAEPSTDTQYF.